This record looks at one T cell receptor (beta chain) sequence and its context. This clone appeared a single time. This clone's antigen is unknown. No per-base quality is available; no much larger clone lies one base away. These data belong to a study of blood T cell repertoires in COVID-19 (dated by TCRdb to 2020 to 2021). For context, the study as a whole: The collaborator samples originated in the United States, Italy and Spain and spanned the acute and convalescent phases of COVID-19. The material from the prospective study consisted of cDNA or gDNA derived from T cells, B-cell-depleted T cells, or PBMCs. Subjects who had been exposed to COVID-19, were actively infected with it, or had recovered from it provided the deeply sampled blood TCRbeta repertoires that made up the dataset. The repertoires were released in a freely available public database intended as a resource for research on the immune response to SARS-CoV-2. The samples were drawn from two sources: the first 160 participants of the ongoing ImmuneRACE study, and 950 to 1,500 subjects contributed by 6 global collaborators. A de-identified subject ID, COVID-19 status, age in years and sex were almost always included in the sample metadata. HLA class I and class II types, where available, came from metadata supplied by the sample provider rather than from assay-based typing.

The germline V gene encodes CDR1 GTSNPN and CDR2 SVGIG (reference sequence). Trimming removed 3 bases from V and 0 bases from J, leaving 8 bases between the germline ends. The CDR3 goes from the cysteine to the phenylalanine over 13 residues. Solely the CDR3 DNA is kept, with 39 bases framed from the first base. The collaborating institutions used their own protocols to collect whole blood in K2EDTA tubes. For TCRbeta analysis, collaborator samples were shipped as frozen whole blood, as isolated PBMCs, or as DNA extracted from either sample type. TCRbeta CDR3 regions were amplified from genomic DNA using the immunoSEQ Assay, a bias-controlled multiplex PCR. In the authors' own workflow: The number of nucleated cells in each sample was estimated by amplification of reference gene primers within the assay. Sequence reads were collapsed and filtered to measure the absolute abundance of every unique TCRbeta CDR3 rearrangement. For each sample, productive Simpson clonality was calculated as the square root of Simpson's diversity index across productive rearrangements. This is the immuneACCESS table as TCRdb keeps it, with only in-frame sequences that have V and J called. A part of the clones is gone; compared with another copy, unresolved V genes explain less than half, and the rest is unexplained. V and J calls and clone size follow that table, whereas D and trimming were derived from the DNA. This sample has about 68,000 clones in its table, and about 86% of those were observed once. The top ten clones comprise around 4% of the sample.

The paper as a whole reports these results and caveats: The quantity of clinical and demographic metadata differed by source and by participant and was supplied without curation.

The sequence links TRBV30 to TRBJ1-1; the best D guess is TRBD1, with 5 bases matching. The source material was peripheral blood. This clonotype originated in a man in his forties or fifties with acute or convalescent COVID-19. CDR3 protein: CAWRTDMNTEAFF. The DNA is as follows: TGTGCCTGGAGAACGGACATGAACACTGAAGCTTTCTTT.